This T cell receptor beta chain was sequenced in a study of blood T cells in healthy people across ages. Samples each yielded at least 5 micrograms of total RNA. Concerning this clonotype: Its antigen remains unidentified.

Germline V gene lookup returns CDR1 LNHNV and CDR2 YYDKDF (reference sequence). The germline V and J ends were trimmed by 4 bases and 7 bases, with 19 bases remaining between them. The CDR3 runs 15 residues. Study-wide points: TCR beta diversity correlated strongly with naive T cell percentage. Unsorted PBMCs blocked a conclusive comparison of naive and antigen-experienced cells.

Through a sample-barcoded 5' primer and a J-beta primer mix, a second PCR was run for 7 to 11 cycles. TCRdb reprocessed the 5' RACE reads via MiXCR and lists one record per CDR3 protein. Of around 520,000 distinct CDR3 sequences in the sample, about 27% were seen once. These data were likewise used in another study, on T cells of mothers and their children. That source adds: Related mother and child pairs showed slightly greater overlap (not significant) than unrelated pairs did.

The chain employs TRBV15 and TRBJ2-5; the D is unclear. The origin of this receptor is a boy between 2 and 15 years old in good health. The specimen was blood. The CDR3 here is CATSTGQSPSGTQYF. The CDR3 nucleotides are TGTGCCACCAGCACTGGGCAATCCCCTTCGGGGACCCAGTACTTC.